These 17 T cell receptor beta chains were sequenced from one sample in a study of sequential checkpoint blockade in melanoma. The treatment is: randomized to nivolumab then ipilimumab (arm A) or the reverse (arm B). This table comes from immunoSEQ multiplex PCR, and its TCRdb copy is limited to in-frame clones, with some not included. The table lists about 21,000 clones, roughly 80% of them singletons. The source material was CD8+ T cells sorted from blood (inferred from file names), sampled from a patient given nivolumab and ipilimumab in sequence. These receptors came from a human donor with melanoma.

The chain joins TRBV19 to TRBJ1-5; unclear D gene. The germline gives CDR1 LNHDA, CDR2 SQIVND (reference sequence). Trimming cost V 5 bases and J 4 bases, with 9 bases left between them. This CDR3 spans 13 amino acids. This chain's CDR3 is CASSYYGNQPQHF. The CDR3 DNA follows: TGTGCCAGTAGTTACTACGGTAATCAGCCCCAGCATTTT.

This clone was observed a handful of times. The chain recombines TRBV5-1 with TRBJ1-2; TRBD1 might be the D (5 bases). Germline CDR1 reads SGHRS; CDR2 reads YFSETQ. The CDR3 has 14 amino acids. The V gene lost 4 bases and the J gene lost 12 bases, with 22 bases spanning the gap. CDR3 coding DNA: TGCGCCAGCAGCGCGGGCGGGGACGTGCGGCGGGACACCTTC. Encoded protein: CASSAGGDVRRDTF.

The rearrangement joins TRBV28 to TRBJ2-3, with D maybe TRBD2 (5 bases). Germline V lookup: CDR1 MDHEN, CDR2 SYDVKM. With 3 bases removed from V and 2 bases from J, the gap between germline ends came to 21 bases. The CDR3 has 18 residues. The CDR3: CASSFTAVAVLNTDTQYF. The DNA for the CDR3 is TGTGCCAGCAGTTTCACAGCGGTTGCAGTCCTGAACACAGATACGCAGTATTTT.

The genes are TRBV10-1 and TRBJ2-5, with 9 bases lining up with TRBD1. V shed 0 bases and J 3 bases; nucleotides not matched to a gene: 5. This CDR3 is 16 amino acids long. From germline, CDR1 is WNHNN and CDR2 SYGVQD (reference sequence). DNA for the CDR3: TGCGCCAGCAGTGAGTCGTGGGGACAGGGAGAAGAGACCCAGTACTTC. This codes for CASSESWGQGEETQYF.

The chain recombines TRBV5-6 with TRBJ1-5; 8 positions agree with TRBD1. The CDR3 consists of 15 residues. Germline V gene sequence: CDR1 SGHDT, CDR2 YYEEEE. The ends lost 3 bases at V and 6 bases at J; junction bases unmatched: 8. The CDR3 sequence is CASSSQGGVIQPQHF. DNA for the CDR3: TGTGCCAGCAGCTCACAGGGGGGGGTGATTCAGCCCCAGCATTTT.

This sequence joins TRBV5-8 and TRBJ2-1; D gene ambiguous. Germline lookup yields CDR1 SGHTS and CDR2 YDEGEE. Trimming removed 0 bases at V and 8 bases at J, with 12 bases between. The length of the CDR3 is 14 residues. CDR3 DNA sequence: TGTGCCAGCAGCTTGGCCAGACGCGGCGATGAGCAGTTCTTC. Translating it yields CASSLARRGDEQFF.

V and J are TRBV4-3 and TRBJ2-1; D call uncertain. V dropped 2 bases and J dropped 2 bases, with 13 bases sitting between them. The CDR3 is 16 amino acids. CDR1 and CDR2 from the germline V gene are LGHNA and YSLEER. The CDR3 region has the DNA TGCGCCAGCAGCCAACACCGGGTCTCGACCTACAATGAGCAGTTCTTC. This translates into CASSQHRVSTYNEQFF.

The chain has TRBV27 and TRBJ1-5; the D gene is possibly TRBD1 (5 bases). There are 14 residues in the CDR3. The V and J ends lost 4 bases and 5 bases respectively, with 12 bases between them. CDR1 is MNHEY and CDR2 is SMNVEV in the germline V gene (reference sequence). The CDR3 DNA follows: TGTGCCAGCAGTTCTCTATCGGGGGATCAGCCCCAGCATTTT. Translating gives CASSSLSGDQPQHF.

The V and J genes are TRBV7-2 and TRBJ2-1; 7 bases agree with TRBD2. After removal of 2 bases from V and 8 bases from J, the junction contained 12 bases not matched to a gene. Looked up from germline, CDR1 is SGHTA and CDR2 is FQGNSA. The CDR3 runs 16 residues. DNA for the CDR3: TGTGCCAGCAGCTTAATTATGGCGGGAGCGTTCCATGAGCAGTTCTTC. The encoded protein is CASSLIMAGAFHEQFF. The full variable domain, completed using reference TRBV7-2 and TRBJ2-1, is GAGVSQSPSNKVTEKGKDVELRCDPISGHTALYWYRQSLGQGLEFLIYFQGNSAPDKSGLPSDRFSAERTGGSVSTLTIQRTQQEDSAVYLCASSLIMAGAFHEQFFGPGTRLTVL.

This clone came up a few times. The rearrangement links TRBV6-5 to TRBJ1-2, with 8 positions matching TRBD1. The CDR3 loop spans 16 amino acids. CDR1 is MNHEY and CDR2 is SVGAGI in the germline V gene. V shed 4 bases and J 5 bases; nucleotides not matched to a gene: 12. CDR3 protein: CASSSPSGGSGYGYTF. CDR3 in DNA: TGTGCCAGCAGTTCACCATCAGGGGGCTCTGGATATGGCTACACCTTC.

This clone was detected only once. CDR3 amino acids: CASSLAWLQSYNEQFF. The CDR3 DNA follows: TGTGCCAGCAGCTTGGCCTGGCTGCAGTCCTACAATGAGCAGTTCTTC. This sequence joins TRBV5-6 and TRBJ2-1; no definite D call. The germline gives CDR1 SGHDT, CDR2 YYEEEE. The CDR3 contains 16 residues. Trimming cost V 0 bases and J 1 base, with 11 bases left between them.

This clone was found a few times. This chain connects TRBV4-1 to TRBJ2-3; 8 positions agree with TRBD1. Trimming cost V 0 bases and J 1 base; bases outside gene matches: 3. Per the germline V gene, CDR1 is MGHRA and CDR2 is YSYEKL. This CDR3 is 16 amino acids long. The CDR3: CASSQDPGQGTDTQYF. In DNA, the CDR3 is TGCGCCAGCAGCCAAGACCCGGGACAGGGCACAGATACGCAGTATTTT.

The rearrangement joins TRBV5-1 to TRBJ1-1; D may be TRBD1 (5 bases). This CDR3 contains 17 residues. V lost 3 bases, J lost 3 bases, and 21 bases lay in between. From germline, CDR1 is SGHRS and CDR2 YFSETQ. Here the CDR3 reads CASSWSMFDRGYTEAFF. The CDR3, as DNA: TGCGCCAGCAGCTGGTCGATGTTTGACAGAGGATACACTGAAGCTTTCTTT.

The chain combines TRBV7-8 with TRBJ2-1; 8 nucleotides match TRBD2. The CDR3 covers 16 residues. The germline gives CDR1 SGHVS, CDR2 FQNEAQ. Losses at the gene ends were 4 bases for V and 0 bases for J; bases not matched to a gene: 5. The CDR3 loop is CASSSDRGGSYNEQFF. The CDR3 DNA reads as TGTGCCAGCAGCTCCGATCGGGGGGGCTCCTACAATGAGCAGTTCTTC.

This sequence joins TRBV7-9 and TRBJ2-3; D may be TRBD1 (6 bases). The CDR3 is made up of 16 amino acids. Trimming removed 5 bases at V and 4 bases at J, with 19 bases between. The germline CDR1 and CDR2 sequences are SEHNR and FQNEAQ (reference sequence). The CDR3 nucleotides are TGTGCCAGCAGCCCCTATTCTACAGGGTCTGCAGATACGCAGTATTTT. This codes for CASSPYSTGSADTQYF. The full variable domain, completed using reference TRBV7-9 and TRBJ2-3, is DTGVSQNPRHKITKRGQNVTFRCDPISEHNRLYWYRQTLGQGPEFLTYFQNEAQLEKSRLLSDRFSAERPKGSFSTLEIQRTEQGDSAMYLCASSPYSTGSADTQYFGPGTRLTVL.

The chain couples TRBV9 to TRBJ2-7; D unclear. The ends were cut back, 0 bases at V and 0 bases at J, with 10 bases in the middle. Germline values: CDR1 SGDLS, CDR2 YYNGEE. This CDR3 region has 15 residues. The CDR3 reads CASSVGARSSYEQYF. The DNA of the CDR3 is TGTGCCAGCAGCGTAGGAGCAAGAAGCTCCTACGAGCAGTACTTC. The full variable domain, with the rest looked up from reference TRBV9 and TRBJ2-7, is DSGVTQTPKHLITATGQRVTLRCSPRSGDLSVYWYQQSLDQGLQFLIQYYNGEERAKGNILERFSAQQFPDLHSELNLSSLELGDSALYFCASSVGARSSYEQYFGPGTRLTVT.

This chain uses TRBV27 with TRBJ1-2; maybe TRBD1 (5 bases). The CDR3 is made up of 13 amino acids. Trimming removed 1 base from V and 6 bases from J, with 9 bases in between. Germline CDR1 is MNHEY and CDR2 is SMNVEV (reference sequence). The DNA of the CDR3 is TGTGCCAGCAGTTTATTGCAGGGTCATGGCTACACCTTC. As protein: CASSLLQGHGYTF.